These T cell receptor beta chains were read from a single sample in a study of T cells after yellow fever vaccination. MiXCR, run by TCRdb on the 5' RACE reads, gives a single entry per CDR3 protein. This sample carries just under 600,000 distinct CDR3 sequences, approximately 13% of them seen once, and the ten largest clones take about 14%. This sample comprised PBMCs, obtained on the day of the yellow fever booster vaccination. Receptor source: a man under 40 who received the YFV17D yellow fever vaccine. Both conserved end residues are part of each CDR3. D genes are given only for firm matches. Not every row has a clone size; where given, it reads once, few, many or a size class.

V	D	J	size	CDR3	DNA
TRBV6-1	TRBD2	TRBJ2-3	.	CASYGLAGTDTQYF	TGTGCCAGCTACGGACTAGCAGGCACAGATACGCAGTATTTT
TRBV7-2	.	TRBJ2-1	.	CASSRGSSVYNEQFF	TGTGCCAGCAGCCGAGGCTCTAGCGTCTACAATGAGCAGTTCTTC
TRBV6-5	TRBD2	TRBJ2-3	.	CASSYSLGAGGRDTQYF	TGTGCCAGCAGTTACTCCCTCGGAGCGGGAGGCCGGGATACGCAGTATTTT
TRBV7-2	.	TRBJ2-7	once	CASSFRYMGAPYEQYF	TGTGCCAGCAGCTTTCGATACATGGGAGCGCCCTACGAGCAGTACTTC
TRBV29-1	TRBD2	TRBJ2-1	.	CSVDGTSRVGEQFF	TGCAGCGTTGATGGGACTAGTAGGGTGGGTGAGCAGTTCTTC
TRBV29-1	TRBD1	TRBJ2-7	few	CSGGRTGIDEQYF	TGCAGCGGGGGGAGGACAGGGATCGACGAGCAGTACTTC
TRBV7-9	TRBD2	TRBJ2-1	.	CASSSSGKVYNEQFF	TGTGCCAGCAGCTCCAGCGGGAAGGTCTACAATGAGCAGTTCTTC
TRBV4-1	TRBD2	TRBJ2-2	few	CASSQDLRRGLAGANTGELFF	TGCGCCAGCAGCCAAGATCTGCGTAGGGGACTAGCGGGTGCGAACACCGGGGAGCTGTTTTTT
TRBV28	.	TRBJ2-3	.	CASSSRRVITDTQYF	TGTGCCAGCAGTTCCCGCCGGGTCATCACAGATACGCAGTATTTT
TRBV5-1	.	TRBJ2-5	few	CASSFALSQETQYF	TGCGCCAGCAGCTTTGCACTATCACAAGAGACCCAGTACTTC
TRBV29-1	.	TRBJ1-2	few	CSVGSKLNYGYTF	TGCAGCGTTGGTAGCAAGCTTAACTATGGCTACACCTTC
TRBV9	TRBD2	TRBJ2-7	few	CASSANAGASGTREQYF	TGTGCCAGCAGCGCCAACGCTGGGGCTAGCGGGACGCGGGAGCAGTACTTC
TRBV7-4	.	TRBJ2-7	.	CASSLSGNGNYEQYF	TGTGCCAGCAGCCTCTCCGGTAACGGAAACTACGAGCAGTACTTC
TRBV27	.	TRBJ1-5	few	CASSRGGRTAYSNQPQHF	TGTGCCAGCAGTCGCGGGGGGCGGACCGCTTATAGCAATCAGCCCCAGCATTTT
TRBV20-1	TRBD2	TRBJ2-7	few	CSALVRLAPYEQYF	TGCAGTGCCCTGGTGCGACTAGCGCCCTACGAGCAGTACTTC
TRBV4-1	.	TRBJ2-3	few	CASSQELQGGTDTQYF	TGCGCCAGCAGCCAAGAGTTGCAGGGGGGGACAGATACGCAGTATTTT
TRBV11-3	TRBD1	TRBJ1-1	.	CASSPGQGAVNTEAFF	TGTGCCAGCAGCCCCGGACAGGGGGCCGTGAACACTGAAGCTTTCTTT
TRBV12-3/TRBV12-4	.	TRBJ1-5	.	CASSLAARGSNQPQHF	TGTGCCAGCAGTTTAGCTGCCCGGGGGAGCAATCAGCCCCAGCATTTT
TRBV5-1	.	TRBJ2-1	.	CASSPPVASAYNEQFF	TGCGCCAGCAGCCCCCCGGTGGCTAGCGCCTACAATGAGCAGTTCTTC
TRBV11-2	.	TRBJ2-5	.	CASSLALASQETQYF	TGTGCCAGCAGCTTGGCTCTAGCGAGCCAAGAGACCCAGTACTTC
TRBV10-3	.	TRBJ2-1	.	CAIRRQAQYSEQFF	TGTGCCATCAGAAGACAGGCTCAATATAGTGAGCAGTTCTTC
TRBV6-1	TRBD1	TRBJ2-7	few	CASSNPGQATYEQYF	TGTGCCAGCAGTAATCCGGGACAGGCCACCTACGAGCAGTACTTC
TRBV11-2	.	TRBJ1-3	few	CASSPWGDTIYF	TGTGCCAGCAGCCCCTGGGGAGACACCATATATTTT
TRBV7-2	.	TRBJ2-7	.	CASSLQSRGTYEQYF	TGTGCCAGCAGCTTACAAAGCAGGGGAACCTACGAGCAGTACTTC
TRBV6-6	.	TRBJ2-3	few	CASGKFRDTQYF	TGTGCCAGCGGTAAATTTAGAGATACGCAGTATTTT
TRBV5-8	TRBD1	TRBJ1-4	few	CASRRGQGGIEKLFF	TGTGCCAGCAGACGTGGACAGGGAGGGATCGAAAAACTGTTTTTT
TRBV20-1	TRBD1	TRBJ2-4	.	CWAQDRGNQAKNIQYF	TGCTGGGCCCAGGACAGGGGCAATCAAGCCAAAAACATTCAGTACTTC
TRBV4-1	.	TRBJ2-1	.	CASSQERGGGLNEQFF	TGCGCCAGCAGCCAAGAACGTGGGGGAGGACTAAATGAGCAGTTCTTC
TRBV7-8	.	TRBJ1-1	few	CASSSPGSGRGTEAFF	TGTGCCAGCAGCTCCCCGGGTAGTGGCCGGGGCACTGAAGCTTTCTTT
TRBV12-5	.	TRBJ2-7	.	CASGLVLTGRTYEQYF	TGTGCTAGTGGTTTGGTATTGACAGGGAGGACCTACGAGCAGTACTTC
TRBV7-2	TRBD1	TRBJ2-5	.	CASSSQGAWETQYF	TGTGCCAGCAGCTCACAGGGGGCTTGGGAGACCCAGTACTTC
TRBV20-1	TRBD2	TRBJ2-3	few	CSARVPGLAGTSSTDTQYF	TGCAGTGCTAGAGTTCCGGGACTAGCGGGTACTTCTAGCACAGATACGCAGTATTTT
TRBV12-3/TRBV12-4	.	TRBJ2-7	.	CASSLRHGYEQYF	TGTGCCAGCAGCCTTAGACACGGCTACGAGCAGTACTTC
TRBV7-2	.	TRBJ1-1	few	CASSFPGQNQAFF	TGTGCCAGCAGCTTCCCCGGACAGAACCAAGCTTTCTTT
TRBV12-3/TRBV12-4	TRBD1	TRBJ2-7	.	CASSPAGTGVYEQYF	TGTGCCAGCAGCCCGGCCGGGACAGGGGTCTACGAGCAGTACTTC
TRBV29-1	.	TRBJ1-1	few	CSVVQGISEAFF	TGCAGCGTTGTACAGGGCATAAGTGAAGCTTTCTTT
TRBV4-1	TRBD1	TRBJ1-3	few	CASSQTTYGQGLNSYSGNTIYF	TGCGCCAGCAGCCAAACCACTTACGGACAGGGCCTCAACTCCTACTCTGGAAACACCATATATTTT
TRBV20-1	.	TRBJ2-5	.	CSAKGAKQETQYF	TGCAGTGCCAAAGGGGCTAAGCAAGAGACCCAGTACTTC
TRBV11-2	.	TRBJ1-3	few	CASSLGGAGQFSGNTIYF	TGTGCCAGCAGCTTAGGGGGGGCGGGACAATTCTCTGGAAACACCATATATTTT
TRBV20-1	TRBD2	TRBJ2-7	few	CSARTSIYEQYF	TGCAGTGCACGGACTAGTATCTACGAGCAGTACTTC
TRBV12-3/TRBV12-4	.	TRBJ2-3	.	CASSYVGGAFSDTQYF	TGTGCCAGCAGTTACGTTGGGGGGGCTTTTTCGGATACGCAGTATTTT
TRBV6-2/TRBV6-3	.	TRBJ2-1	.	CASSYTPKDEQFF	TGTGCCAGCAGTTACACGCCTAAGGATGAGCAGTTCTTC
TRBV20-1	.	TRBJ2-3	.	CSASPGCSSDTQYF	TGCAGTGCTAGCCCCGGGTGCAGCTCAGATACGCAGTATTTT
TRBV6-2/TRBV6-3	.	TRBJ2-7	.	CASSYPTDGEQYF	TGTGCCAGCAGTTACCCAACGGACGGAGAGCAGTACTTC
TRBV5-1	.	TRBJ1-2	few	CASSEDSLYGYTF	TGCGCCAGCAGCGAGGACAGTCTCTATGGCTACACCTTC
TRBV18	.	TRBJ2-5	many	CASSPGAGETQYF	TGTGCCAGCTCCCCCGGTGCGGGAGAGACCCAGTACTTC